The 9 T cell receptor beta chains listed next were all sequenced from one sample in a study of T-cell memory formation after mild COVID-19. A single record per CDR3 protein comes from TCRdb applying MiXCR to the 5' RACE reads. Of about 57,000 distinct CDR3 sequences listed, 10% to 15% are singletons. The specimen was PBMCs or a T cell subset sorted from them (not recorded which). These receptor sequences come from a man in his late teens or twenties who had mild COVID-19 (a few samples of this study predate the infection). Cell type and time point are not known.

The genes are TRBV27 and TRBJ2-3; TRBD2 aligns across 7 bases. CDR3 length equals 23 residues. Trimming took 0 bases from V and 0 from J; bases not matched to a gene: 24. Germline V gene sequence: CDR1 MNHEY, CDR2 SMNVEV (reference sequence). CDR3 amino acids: CASSLSTPGEGIPFRLSTDTQYF. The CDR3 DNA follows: TGTGCCAGCAGTTTATCTACCCCGGGGGAGGGAATACCCTTCCGATTAAGCACAGATACGCAGTATTTT.

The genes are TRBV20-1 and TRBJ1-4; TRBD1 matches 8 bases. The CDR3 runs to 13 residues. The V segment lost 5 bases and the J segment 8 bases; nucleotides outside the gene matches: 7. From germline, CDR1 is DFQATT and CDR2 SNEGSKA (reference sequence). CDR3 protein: CSAGTGGDEKLFF. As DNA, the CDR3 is TGCAGTGCTGGGACAGGAGGAGACGAAAAACTGTTTTTT.

The CDR3 protein is CASSPDSTYQPQHF. The CDR3 DNA follows: TGTGCCAGCAGCCCAGACTCGACCTATCAGCCCCAGCATTTT. This chain joins TRBV6-4 and TRBJ1-5; no clear D gene. Per the germline V gene, CDR1 is MRHNA and CDR2 is SNTAGT. The V end lost 6 bases, the J end lost 5 bases, and 14 bases lay between the germline ends. This CDR3 comprises 14 residues.

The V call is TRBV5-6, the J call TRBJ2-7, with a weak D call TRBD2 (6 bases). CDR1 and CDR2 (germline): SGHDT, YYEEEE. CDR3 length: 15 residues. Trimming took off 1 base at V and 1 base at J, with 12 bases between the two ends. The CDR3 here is CASSLRGSGSYEQYF. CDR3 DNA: TGTGCCAGCAGCTTGCGAGGTAGCGGTTCCTACGAGCAGTACTTC.

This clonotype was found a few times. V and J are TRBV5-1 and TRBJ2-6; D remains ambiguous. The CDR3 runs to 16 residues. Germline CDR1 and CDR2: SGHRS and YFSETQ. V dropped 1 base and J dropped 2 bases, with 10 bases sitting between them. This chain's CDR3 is CASSLTLLAGANVLTF. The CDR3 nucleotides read TGCGCCAGCAGCTTGACACTTTTGGCTGGGGCCAACGTCCTGACTTTC.

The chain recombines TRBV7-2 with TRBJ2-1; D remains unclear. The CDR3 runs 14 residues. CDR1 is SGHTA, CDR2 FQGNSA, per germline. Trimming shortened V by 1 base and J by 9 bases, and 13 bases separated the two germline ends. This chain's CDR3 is CASSLDENLSEQFF. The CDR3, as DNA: TGTGCCAGCAGCTTAGACGAAAATCTGAGTGAGCAGTTCTTC.

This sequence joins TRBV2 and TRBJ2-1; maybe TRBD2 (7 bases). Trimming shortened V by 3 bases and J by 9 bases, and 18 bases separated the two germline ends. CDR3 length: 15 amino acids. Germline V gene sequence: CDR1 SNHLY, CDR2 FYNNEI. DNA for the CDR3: TGTGCCAGCAGTGAGGAGGGGGGGCTGGCTGGTGAGCAGTTCTTC. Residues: CASSEEGGLAGEQFF.

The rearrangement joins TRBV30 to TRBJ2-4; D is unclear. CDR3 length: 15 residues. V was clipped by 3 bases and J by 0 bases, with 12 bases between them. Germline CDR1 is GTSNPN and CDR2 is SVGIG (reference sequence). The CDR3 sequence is CAWSPTGLAKNIQYF. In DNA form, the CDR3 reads TGTGCCTGGAGCCCGACGGGTCTAGCCAAAAACATTCAGTACTTC. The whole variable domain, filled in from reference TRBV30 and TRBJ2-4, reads SQTIHQWPATLVQPVGSPLSLECTVEGTSNPNLYWYRQAAGRGLQLLFYSVGIGQISSEVPQNLSASRPQDRQFILSSKKLLLSDSGFYLCAWSPTGLAKNIQYFGAGTRLSVL.

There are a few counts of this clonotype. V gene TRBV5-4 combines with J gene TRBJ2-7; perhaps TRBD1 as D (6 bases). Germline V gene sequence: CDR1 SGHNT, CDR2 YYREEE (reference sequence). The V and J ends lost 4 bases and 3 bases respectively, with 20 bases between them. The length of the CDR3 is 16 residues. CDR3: CASSGGTRVSVYEQYF. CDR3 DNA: TGTGCCAGCAGCGGTGGGACAAGGGTATCCGTCTACGAGCAGTACTTC.